The source of this TCR beta chain is a study of OX40 agonist ivuxolimab in advanced cancers. Study background: From 23 to 79 years was the age range, with a mean of roughly 59 years, and 65% to 90% were male. Study-level points and caveats: Among T cells, CD8+ cells averaged more expanded clones than CD4+ cells.

Libraries were prepared by immunoSEQ multiplex PCR; TCRdb keeps only in-frame clonotypes and omits some of them. The table shows roughly 40,000 clones, with around 91% occurring only once. On this clone: Its antigen remains unknown.

Germline assignment: CDR1 SGHNT and CDR2 YYREEE (reference sequence). Trimming pared 0 bases from V and 0 bases from J, leaving 9 bases between. The CDR3 runs 16 residues. Patients were ineligible given autoimmune disease history or systemic immunosuppression. Sequencing used CD4+ or CD8+ T cells sorted from blood, obtained in a trial of the OX40 agonist ivuxolimab. The sequence was obtained from an adult with an advanced solid tumor such as melanoma, head and neck, liver or kidney cancer. The chain is built from TRBV5-4 and TRBJ2-2; D gene ambiguous. CDR3 region: CASSLAEAANTGELFF. The CDR3 coding sequence is TGTGCCAGCAGCTTGGCCGAGGCAGCGAACACCGGGGAGCTGTTTTTT.